A selection of T cell receptor beta chains follows, all from one sample in a study of T cells in localized non-small cell lung cancer. Produced via immunoSEQ multiplex PCR; TCRdb's table is partial and in-frame only. The data show some 1,600 clones, with roughly 21% seen just once and approximately 12% held by the top ten. The sequencing used normal lung tissue next to the tumor, collected before any cancer treatment. Receptor source: a woman aged 35-75 years with stage III squamous cell lung carcinoma. Both conserved end residues are part of each CDR3. The D gene is left open where the match is weak. Expanded clones are given a class, and other clones once, few, many or no size at all.

size: few
V: TRBV11-3
D: TRBD2
J: TRBJ2-3
CDR3: CASSPGLAATDTQYF
DNA: TGTGCTAGCAGCCCGGGACTAGCGGCCACAGATACGCAGTATTTT

size: large
V: TRBV10-3
D: .
J: TRBJ1-1
CDR3: CAISEPVDNTEAFF
DNA: TGTGCCATCAGTGAGCCGGTAGATAACACTGAAGCTTTCTTT

size: .
V: TRBV11-3
D: TRBD2
J: TRBJ2-1
CDR3: CASSLEGGRSNEQFF
DNA: TGTGCCAGCAGCTTAGAGGGCGGGAGGAGTAATGAGCAGTTCTTC

size: .
V: TRBV9
D: TRBD1
J: TRBJ1-2
CDR3: CASDPGTVTSGYTF
DNA: TGTGCCAGCGACCCCGGGACAGTCACAAGCGGCTACACCTTC

size: large
V: TRBV18
D: TRBD1
J: TRBJ1-2
CDR3: CASSPRDREVYGYTF
DNA: TGTGCCAGCTCACCGCGGGACAGGGAGGTCTATGGCTACACCTTC

size: medium-sized
V: TRBV9
D: TRBD2
J: TRBJ2-7
CDR3: CATTSGRSYEQYF
DNA: TGTGCCACCACTAGCGGGAGATCCTACGAGCAGTACTTC

size: .
V: TRBV6-8
D: TRBD1
J: TRBJ2-7
CDR3: CASSSGQGPYEQYF
DNA: TGTGCCAGCAGTTCTGGACAGGGGCCCTACGAGCAGTACTTC

size: .
V: TRBV11-3
D: .
J: TRBJ1-3
CDR3: CASSPDSTGNTIYF
DNA: TGTGCCAGCAGCCCCGACTCGACTGGAAACACCATATATTTT

size: few
V: TRBV6-1
D: .
J: TRBJ1-1
CDR3: CASSEEGKGNTEAFF
DNA: TGTGCCAGCAGTGAAGAAGGGAAGGGGAACACTGAAGCTTTCTTT

size: medium-sized
V: TRBV11-3
D: TRBD2
J: TRBJ2-1
CDR3: CASSSTSGPFTEQFF
DNA: TGTGCCAGCAGCTCCACTAGCGGGCCGTTCACGGAGCAGTTCTTC

size: .
V: TRBV6-8
D: .
J: TRBJ2-1
CDR3: CASSYGTNEQFF
DNA: TGTGCCAGCAGTTACGGCACCAATGAGCAGTTCTTC

size: few
V: TRBV11-3
D: TRBD2
J: TRBJ2-1
CDR3: CASSLRREGRIIEQFF
DNA: TGTGCCAGCAGCTTAAGACGGGAGGGCCGGATTATTGAGCAGTTCTTC

size: few
V: TRBV6-8
D: .
J: TRBJ2-7
CDR3: CASSPVGSDYEQYF
DNA: TGTGCCAGCAGCCCCGTAGGGAGCGACTACGAGCAGTACTTC

size: .
V: TRBV11-3
D: .
J: TRBJ2-1
CDR3: CASSLGTANNEQFF
DNA: TGTGCCAGCAGCTTAGGCACCGCAAACAATGAGCAGTTCTTC

size: .
V: TRBV11-3
D: TRBD2
J: TRBJ2-7
CDR3: CASSWGLAAKYEQYF
DNA: TGTGCCAGCAGCTGGGGACTAGCGGCGAAGTACGAGCAGTACTTC

size: .
V: TRBV11-3
D: TRBD1
J: TRBJ2-7
CDR3: CASSLGGGRSSYEQYF
DNA: TGTGCCAGCAGCTTAGGAGGGGGCAGGAGCTCCTACGAGCAGTACTTC

size: .
V: TRBV5-1
D: TRBD1
J: TRBJ1-3
CDR3: CASSPGTDKGNTIYF
DNA: TGCGCCAGCAGCCCCGGGACAGACAAAGGAAACACCATATATTTT

size: .
V: TRBV5-1
D: .
J: TRBJ2-2
CDR3: CASSFYQGGTGELFF
DNA: TGCGCCAGCAGCTTCTACCAGGGTGGCACCGGGGAGCTGTTTTTT

size: few
V: TRBV19
D: TRBD1
J: TRBJ2-3
CDR3: CASSMDRSSTDTQYF
DNA: TGTGCCAGTAGTATGGACAGGTCTAGCACAGATACGCAGTATTTT

size: medium-sized
V: TRBV9
D: TRBD1
J: TRBJ1-1
CDR3: CASSTGQVTNTEAFF
DNA: TGTGCCAGCAGCACCGGACAGGTTACAAACACTGAAGCTTTCTTT

size: few
V: TRBV6-8
D: TRBD1
J: TRBJ1-2
CDR3: CASTSTGDRPYGYTF
DNA: TGTGCCAGCACCTCGACAGGGGACAGACCCTATGGCTACACCTTC

size: few
V: TRBV6-8
D: .
J: TRBJ1-4
CDR3: CASSYSQEGSNEKLFF
DNA: TGTGCCAGCAGTTACTCACAGGAAGGGAGTAATGAAAAACTGTTTTTT

size: .
V: TRBV18
D: TRBD1
J: TRBJ2-7
CDR3: CASSFRQGSYEQYF
DNA: TGTGCCAGCTCATTTCGACAGGGGTCCTACGAGCAGTACTTC

size: few
V: TRBV6-8
D: .
J: TRBJ2-5
CDR3: CASSPGRRQGETQYF
DNA: TGTGCCAGCAGCCCCGGCAGGAGGCAGGGGGAGACCCAGTACTTC

size: medium-sized
V: TRBV11-3
D: .
J: TRBJ1-3
CDR3: CASSLGGVTGNTIYF
DNA: TGTGCCAGCAGCTTGGGGGGTGTTACTGGAAACACCATATATTTT